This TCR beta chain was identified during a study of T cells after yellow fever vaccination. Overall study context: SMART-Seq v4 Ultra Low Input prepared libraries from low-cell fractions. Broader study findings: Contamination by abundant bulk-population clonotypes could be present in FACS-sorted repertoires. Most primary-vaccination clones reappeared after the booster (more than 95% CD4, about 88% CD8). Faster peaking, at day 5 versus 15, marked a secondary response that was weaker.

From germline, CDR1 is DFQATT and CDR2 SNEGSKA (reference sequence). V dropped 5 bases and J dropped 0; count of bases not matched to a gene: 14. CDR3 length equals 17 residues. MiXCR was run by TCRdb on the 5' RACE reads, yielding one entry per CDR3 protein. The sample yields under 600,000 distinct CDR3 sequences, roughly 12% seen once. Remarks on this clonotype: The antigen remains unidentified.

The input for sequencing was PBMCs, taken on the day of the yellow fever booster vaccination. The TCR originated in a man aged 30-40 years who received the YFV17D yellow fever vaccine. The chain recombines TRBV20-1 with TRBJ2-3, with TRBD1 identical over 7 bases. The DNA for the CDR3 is TGCAGTGCTCCTCTGACACAGGGGTGGGGGAGCACAGATACGCAGTATTTT. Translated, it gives CSAPLTQGWGSTDTQYF.